This T cell receptor (beta chain) derives from a study of OX40 agonist ivuxolimab in advanced cancers. Study-wide context: Patients' therapy was ivuxolimab, an antibody that acts as an agonist of OX40 (CD134).

The CDR3 loop spans 17 amino acids. Germline CDR1 is SEHNR and CDR2 is FQNEAQ (reference sequence). V lost 5 bases and J 0 bases, leaving 20 bases between the germline ends. The repertoire was sequenced with immunoSEQ multiplex PCR; TCRdb's copy has only in-frame clones and lacks some. The sample shows 14,000 or so clones, approximately 77% of them seen only once. The genes are TRBV7-9 and TRBJ2-7; possible D gene TRBD1, 5 bases. The clonotype originates from an adult with an advanced solid tumor such as melanoma, head and neck, liver or kidney cancer. The specimen comprised CD4+ or CD8+ T cells sorted from blood, sampled in a trial of the OX40 agonist ivuxolimab. The CDR3 loop reads CASSPAGHRTSSYEQYF. In DNA form, the CDR3 reads TGTGCCAGCAGCCCGGCCGGTCACAGGACGAGCTCCTACGAGCAGTACTTC.